This T cell receptor (beta chain) stems from a study of cytomegalovirus exposure and HLA in healthy donors. For this clone: Its matching antigen is unknown.

The PCR made use of 60 Vbeta and 13 Jbeta primers. Only in-frame clones appear in the TCRdb table, and some are missing; sequencing was by immunoSEQ multiplex PCR. The data show roughly 150,000 clones, around 75% seen once. Broader study findings: Specificity of a few CMV-associated chains for CMV antigens was verified in vitro.

The CDR3 is 14 residues long. CDR1 is SGHDT, CDR2 YYEEEE, per germline. Germline trimming cut 0 bases from V and 6 bases from J; bases unmatched to any gene: 5. What was sequenced was PBMCs. The V gene is TRBV5-6, the J gene TRBJ1-1; TRBD1 aligns across 7 bases. This clonotype was sampled from a woman aged 45-60 years in good health and CMV-seropositive. The CDR3 region has the DNA TGTGCCAGCAGCTTGGGACAGGGCATCCCTGAAGCTTTCTTT. Translation: CASSLGQGIPEAFF.